This T cell receptor beta chain was recorded in a study of Ad26.COV2.S vaccination and SARS-CoV-2 variants. Study details: Donor joined the COV1001 Ad26.COV2.S trial arm. Study-wide findings and caveats: People given the vaccine had a wider spike-specific TCR breadth than placebo recipients did. Possible underestimation of total T cell responses by the TCR breadth and depth analyses was noted. Post-vaccination breadth of spike-specific CD8+ and CD4+ T cell responses was reportedly substantial.

Clones were read by immunoSEQ multiplex PCR, and TCRdb kept only the in-frame ones, dropping some. The repertoire includes hundreds of thousands of clones, around 90% of them detected once, and around 1.4% sits in the top ten. Treatment specified: some 20 received Ad26.COV2.S at low or high dose, single or two shots; 5 received placebo; per-sample allocation not given. Day 63 following the first vaccine or placebo injection was when the samples were taken. The CDR3 is 14 residues long. V dropped 1 base and J dropped 7 bases, with 11 bases sitting between them. Germline V lookup: CDR1 GTSNPN, CDR2 SVGIG (reference sequence). This clone has a handful of counts. The antigen remains undetermined.

The sample here was peripheral blood, taken in a trial of Ad26.COV2.S vaccine versus placebo. The chain carries TRBV30 and TRBJ1-6, with a tentative D call TRBD1 (5 bases). This receptor was obtained from a person aged 18 to 65 who received the Ad26.COV2.S COVID-19 vaccine or a placebo. CDR3 residues: CAWSAGPPNSPLHF. CDR3 in DNA: TGTGCCTGGAGTGCGGGGCCACCAAATTCACCCCTCCACTTT.